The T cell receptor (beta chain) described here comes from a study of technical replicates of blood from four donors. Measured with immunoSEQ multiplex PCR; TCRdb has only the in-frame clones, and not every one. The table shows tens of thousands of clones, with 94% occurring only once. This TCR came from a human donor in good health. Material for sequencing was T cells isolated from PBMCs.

CDR3 coding DNA: TGTGCCAGCAGCCCACAGGGTCTAATGTTTTTT. Translating it yields CASSPQGLMFF. This chain joins TRBV28 and TRBJ1-4; weak D call: TRBD1 (6 bases). The V gene's germline CDR1 is MDHEN and CDR2 SYDVKM. V was pared by 6 bases and J by 15 bases, with 14 bases between. There are 11 residues in the CDR3. The whole variable domain, remainder taken from reference TRBV28 and TRBJ1-4, is DVKVTQSSRYLVKRTGEKVFLECVQDMDHENMFWYRQDPGLGLRLIYFSYDVKMKEKGDIPEGYSVSREKKERFSLILESASTNQTSMYLCASSPQGLMFFGSGTQLSVL.